This TCR beta chain was sequenced during a study of shared clonotypes between healthy human individuals. CDR1 and CDR2 (germline): MNHEY, SMNVEV (reference sequence). V was shortened by 5 bases and J by 1 base, with 5 bases between the two germline ends. The CDR3 has 12 amino acids. Sequencing was performed with immunoSEQ multiplex PCR; in TCRdb, only in-frame clones are kept and a portion is missing. The table includes under 2.5 million clones, 85% to 95% detected once. Sequencing input: naive CD4+ T cells from PBMCs. Indicated subset: CD45RA+ positively selected. The chain is built from TRBV27 and TRBJ1-1; D remains unclear. The origin of this receptor is a man aged 18 to 30 in good health. Some clones in this sample may be carry-over from other donors' samples. The CDR3 loop reads CASSVPNTEAFF. DNA of the CDR3: TGTGCCAGCAGTGTCCCGAACACTGAAGCTTTCTTT.